These T cell receptor beta chains were read from a single sample in a study of control samples from healthy donors and cancer patients. Generated by immunoSEQ multiplex PCR, the TCRdb table keeps only in-frame clones and is missing some. The table has about 120,000 clones, around 89% seen once. Sequenced sample: blood. These receptors came from a woman in her seventies in good health. Both conserved end residues are part of each CDR3. D genes are given only for firm matches. Some rows mark clone size as missing; the rest say once, few, many or name a class of expanded clone.

D gene	V gene	J gene	clone size	CDR3 protein	CDR3 DNA
TRBD1	TRBV5-1	TRBJ2-3	-	CASSSSGTGTDTQYF	TGCGCCAGCAGCTCTTCCGGGACAGGTACAGATACGCAGTATTTT
TRBD2	TRBV7-2	TRBJ2-1	-	CASSLGGSYNEQFF	TGTGCCAGCAGCCTGGGGGGGAGCTACAATGAGCAGTTCTTC
-	TRBV6-5	TRBJ1-1	-	CASRSAPTLNTEAFF	TGTGCCAGCAGATCCGCCCCAACTCTGAACACTGAAGCTTTCTTT
-	TRBV7-6	TRBJ1-5	-	CASSLVMPGTRRPQHF	TGTGCCAGCAGCTTAGTCATGCCGGGAACTCGGAGGCCCCAGCATTTT
TRBD1	TRBV5-1	TRBJ2-1	-	CASSLGQGTEQFF	TGCGCCAGCAGCTTGGGACAGGGCACTGAGCAGTTCTTC
-	TRBV19	TRBJ2-6	-	CASRAGGARAGANVLTF	TGTGCCAGTAGGGCTGGGGGGGCGCGGGCTGGGGCCAACGTCCTGACTTTC
-	TRBV6-1	TRBJ2-3	-	CASSEPRDRGGTDTQYF	TGTGCCAGCAGTGAACCAAGGGACCGCGGGGGCACAGATACGCAGTATTTT
-	TRBV5-4	TRBJ2-1	-	CASSVTTEALDEQFF	TGTGCCAGCAGCGTTACGACAGAGGCTCTTGATGAGCAGTTCTTC
-	TRBV7-6	TRBJ2-7	-	CASSLGGGRTYEQYF	TGTGCCAGCAGCTTAGGGGGCGGCCGAACCTACGAGCAGTACTTC
-	TRBV6-2/TRBV6-3	TRBJ1-1	-	CASSYITSGRREAFF	TGTGCCAGCAGTTACATTACGTCCGGGCGGCGTGAAGCTTTCTTT
TRBD1	TRBV4-3	TRBJ2-7	once	CASSQYRGYEQYF	TGCGCCAGCAGCCAGTACAGGGGATACGAGCAGTACTTC
-	TRBV7-8	TRBJ1-1	-	CASSLRGNTEAFF	TGTGCCAGCAGCTTAAGGGGGAACACTGAAGCTTTCTTT
-	TRBV7-8	TRBJ1-2	-	CASSLQNSYGYTF	TGTGCCAGCAGCTTACAGAACTCCTATGGCTACACCTTC
-	TRBV18	TRBJ1-6	-	CASSPLTGMGRGAPLHF	TGTGCCAGCTCACCACTGACAGGAATGGGAAGGGGCGCACCCCTCCACTTT
-	TRBV29-1	TRBJ1-5	-	CSATAGEGQPQHF	TGCAGCGCCACGGCAGGGGAGGGACAGCCCCAGCATTTT
-	TRBV9	TRBJ1-1	-	CASSGQANTEAFF	TGTGCCAGCAGCGGACAGGCGAACACTGAAGCTTTCTTT
-	TRBV5-4	TRBJ1-1	-	CASSHQMNTEAFF	TGTGCCAGCAGCCACCAGATGAACACTGAAGCTTTCTTT
TRBD2	TRBV24-1	TRBJ2-1	-	CATSEAGGIYNEQFF	TGTGCCACCAGTGAGGCGGGGGGGATATACAATGAGCAGTTCTTC
-	TRBV6-5	TRBJ2-7	-	CASSYAGPYEQYF	TGTGCCAGCAGTTACGCGGGCCCGTACGAGCAGTACTTC
-	TRBV9	TRBJ1-6	-	CASSVDRVPSPLHF	TGTGCCAGCAGCGTAGACAGGGTCCCCTCACCCCTCCACTTT
-	TRBV19	TRBJ2-1	-	CASSIEVTRRGTYNEQFF	TGTGCCAGTAGTATTGAGGTGACGAGACGGGGCACTTACAATGAGCAGTTCTTC
TRBD1	TRBV10-2	TRBJ1-6	-	CASSGQGDRSPLHF	TGCGCCAGCAGTGGACAGGGAGATCGGTCACCCCTCCACTTT
TRBD2	TRBV9	TRBJ2-1	-	CASSVTSGGLNEQFF	TGTGCCAGCAGCGTCACTAGCGGGGGGTTAAATGAGCAGTTCTTC
-	TRBV7-2	TRBJ2-5	-	CASSFGETQYF	TGTGCCAGCAGCTTTGGGGAGACCCAGTACTTC
-	TRBV7-2	TRBJ2-3	-	CASRLSYTQYF	TGTGCCAGCAGGTTAAGCTATACGCAGTATTTT
TRBD2	TRBV15	TRBJ2-2	-	CATSRDPAGLVIGELFF	TGTGCCACCAGCAGAGACCCCGCGGGACTAGTCATCGGGGAGCTGTTTTTT
TRBD1	TRBV5-1	TRBJ1-1	-	CASSNGQGLPEAFF	TGCGCCAGCAGCAACGGACAGGGTCTACCTGAAGCTTTCTTT
TRBD1	TRBV19	TRBJ1-5	-	CASSIGGQGGSQPQHF	TGTGCCAGTAGTATTGGGGGACAGGGCGGGAGTCAGCCCCAGCATTTT
-	TRBV4-1	TRBJ2-7	-	CASSHRGSSYEQYF	TGCGCCAGCAGCCACCGGGGGAGCTCCTACGAGCAGTACTTC
-	TRBV19	TRBJ1-3	-	CASSRTGMPGNTIYF	TGTGCCAGTAGTCGCACAGGGATGCCTGGAAACACCATATATTTT
-	TRBV29-1	TRBJ2-5	-	CSVEFGMETQYF	TGCAGCGTTGAATTTGGGATGGAGACCCAGTACTTC
-	TRBV10-2	TRBJ2-1	-	CASRSGNYNEQFF	TGCGCCAGCAGGAGCGGAAACTACAATGAGCAGTTCTTC
TRBD2	TRBV5-4	TRBJ2-5	-	CASSLWTSVVGTQYF	TGTGCCAGCAGCTTGTGGACTAGCGTTGTCGGGACCCAGTACTTC
TRBD1	TRBV4-1	TRBJ1-5	-	CASSRTGTEYDQPQHF	TGCGCCAGCAGCCGAACCGGGACAGAGTATGATCAGCCCCAGCATTTT
TRBD2	TRBV6-1	TRBJ2-5	once	CASSGRLAGALLPQYF	TGTGCCAGCAGTGGGCGACTAGCGGGGGCCCTGCTTCCCCAGTACTTC
TRBD1	TRBV5-1	TRBJ2-7	once	CASSPGDSSYEQYF	TGCGCCAGCAGCCCAGGGGACAGCTCCTACGAGCAGTACTTC
TRBD1	TRBV27	TRBJ1-6	-	CASRDGGTVDNSPLHF	TGTGCCAGCAGGGACGGGGGGACAGTAGATAATTCACCCCTCCACTTT
-	TRBV7-7	TRBJ2-5	once	CASSPLVVGETQYF	TGTGCCAGCAGCCCCCTAGTCGTAGGGGAGACCCAGTACTTC
-	TRBV5-1	TRBJ1-5	-	CASSFSGESNQPQHF	TGCGCCAGCAGCTTTTCGGGGGAGTCAAATCAGCCCCAGCATTTT
TRBD1	TRBV11-2	TRBJ2-5	-	CASSLDLNRGRRETQYF	TGTGCCAGCAGCTTAGATCTAAACAGGGGGCGCCGGGAGACCCAGTACTTC
-	TRBV19	TRBJ1-5	once	CASSAQLWGNQPQHF	TGTGCCAGTAGTGCCCAGCTGTGGGGCAATCAGCCCCAGCATTTT
TRBD1	TRBV7-3	TRBJ1-4	few	CASSLDRGPGNEKLFF	TGTGCCAGCAGCTTAGACAGGGGGCCGGGTAATGAAAAACTGTTTTTT
-	TRBV12-2	TRBJ1-2	-	CASRLSSGTFNYGYTF	TGTGCAAGTCGCTTATCAAGTGGGACTTTTAACTATGGCTACACCTTC
-	TRBV6-5	TRBJ1-3	-	CASWAGGGNTIYF	TGTGCCAGCTGGGCGGGAGGTGGAAACACCATATATTTT
TRBD1	TRBV7-3	TRBJ2-1	-	CASSSPSTGNSSYNEQFF	TGTGCCAGCAGCTCCCCCTCGACAGGGAATAGCTCCTACAATGAGCAGTTCTTC
-	TRBV5-6	TRBJ1-2	-	CASSFGGYYGYTF	TGTGCCAGCAGCTTCGGAGGCTACTATGGCTACACCTTC
-	TRBV14	TRBJ2-1	-	CASSQDLGTNNEQFF	TGTGCCAGCAGCCAAGATCTTGGGACAAACAATGAGCAGTTCTTC
-	TRBV6-5	TRBJ1-4	-	CASSPTSGPQEKLFF	TGTGCCAGCAGCCCCACGTCGGGACCTCAAGAAAAACTGTTTTTT
TRBD1	TRBV19	TRBJ1-2	-	CASSTGTGDYGYTF	TGTGCCAGTAGTACCGGGACAGGGGACTATGGCTACACCTTC
-	TRBV5-4	TRBJ2-5	-	CASSPGTVQETQYF	TGTGCCAGCAGCCCAGGGACGGTACAAGAGACCCAGTACTTC
-	TRBV23-1	TRBJ1-5	-	CASSLRGDSGNQPQHF	TGCGCCAGCTCTCTCAGGGGCGACAGCGGCAATCAGCCCCAGCATTTT
-	TRBV7-2	TRBJ2-4	once	CASSPVGVLAKNIQYF	TGTGCCAGCAGCCCTGTGGGGGTCCTAGCCAAAAACATTCAGTACTTC
-	TRBV7-9	TRBJ2-4	-	CASSSGRLAKNIQYF	TGTGCCAGCAGCTCGGGACGGCTAGCCAAAAACATTCAGTACTTC
-	TRBV18	TRBJ2-5	-	CASSQFGGSETQYF	TGTGCCAGCTCCCAATTTGGGGGCTCAGAGACCCAGTACTTC
-	TRBV12-3/TRBV12-4	TRBJ1-6	-	CASSDTYSPLHF	TGTGCCAGCAGCGACACTTATTCACCCCTCCACTTT
-	TRBV6-2/TRBV6-3	TRBJ1-5	-	CASSYGPTNQPQHF	TGTGCCAGCAGTTACGGACCGACCAATCAGCCCCAGCATTTT
-	TRBV3-1/TRBV3-2	TRBJ2-3	-	CASSQVNSGTDTQYF	TGTGCCAGCAGCCAAGTCAACAGCGGCACAGATACGCAGTATTTT
TRBD1	TRBV5-1	TRBJ1-5	-	CASSWGDRESNQPQHF	TGCGCCAGCAGCTGGGGGGACAGGGAAAGCAATCAGCCCCAGCATTTT
-	TRBV4-2	TRBJ2-7	-	CASSQDWGNGGEQYF	TGTGCCAGCAGCCAAGATTGGGGGAACGGGGGCGAGCAGTACTTC